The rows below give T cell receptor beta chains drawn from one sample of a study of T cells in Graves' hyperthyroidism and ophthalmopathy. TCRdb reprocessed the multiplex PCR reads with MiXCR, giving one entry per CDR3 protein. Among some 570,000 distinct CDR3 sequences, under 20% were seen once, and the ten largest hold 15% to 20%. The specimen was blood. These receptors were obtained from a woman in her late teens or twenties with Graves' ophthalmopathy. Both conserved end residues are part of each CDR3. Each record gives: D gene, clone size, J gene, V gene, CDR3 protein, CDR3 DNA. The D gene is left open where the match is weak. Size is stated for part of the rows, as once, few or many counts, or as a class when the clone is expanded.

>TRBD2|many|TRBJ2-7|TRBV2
CASGGLAGPMYEQYF
TGTGCCAGCGGCGGACTAGCGGGACCGATGTACGAGCAGTACTTC
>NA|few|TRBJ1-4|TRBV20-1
CSARDRVSGAEKLFF
TGCAGTGCTAGAGATCGCGTCAGCGGGGCAGAAAAACTGTTTTTT
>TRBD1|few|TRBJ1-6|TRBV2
CASSERGQGYNSPLHF
TGTGCCAGCAGTGAAAGGGGACAGGGGTATAATTCACCCCTCCACTTT
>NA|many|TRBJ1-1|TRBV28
CASSVEMNTEAFF
TGTGCCAGCAGTGTAGAAATGAACACTGAAGCTTTCTTT
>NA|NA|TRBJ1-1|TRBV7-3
CACSRGSGNTEAFF
TGTGCCTGCAGCCGGGGGTCGGGGAACACTGAAGCTTTCTTT
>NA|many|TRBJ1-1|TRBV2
CASSERSGVYTEAFF
TGTGCCAGCAGCGAGAGGTCAGGGGTGTACACTGAAGCTTTCTTT
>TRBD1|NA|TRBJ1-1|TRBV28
CASSPPDRGITEAFF
TGTGCCAGCAGTCCTCCGGACAGGGGTATCACTGAAGCTTTCTTT
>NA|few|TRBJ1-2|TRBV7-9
CASSFTEDYGYTF
TGTGCCAGCAGCTTCACAGAAGACTATGGCTACACCTTC
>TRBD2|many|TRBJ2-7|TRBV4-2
CASSPRTSGGYEQYF
TGTGCCAGCAGTCCTCGGACTAGCGGGGGCTACGAGCAGTACTTC
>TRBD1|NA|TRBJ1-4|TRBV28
CASRLDRGEEKLFF
TGTGCCAGCAGACTGGACAGGGGTGAAGAAAAACTGTTTTTT
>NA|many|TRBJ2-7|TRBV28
CASSQRQESSYEQYF
TGTGCCAGCAGTCAGAGACAGGAGAGCTCCTACGAGCAGTACTTC
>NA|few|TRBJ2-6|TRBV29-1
CSAWTDGANVLTF
TGCAGCGCGTGGACAGATGGGGCCAACGTCCTGACTTTC
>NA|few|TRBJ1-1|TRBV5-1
CASSLGPPATEAFF
TGCGCCAGCAGCTTGGGCCCTCCGGCGACTGAAGCTTTCTTT
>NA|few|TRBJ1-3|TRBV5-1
CASTSSDSGNTIYF
TGCGCCAGCACCTCCTCTGATTCTGGAAACACCATATATTTT
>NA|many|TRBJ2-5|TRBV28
CASSPRSERQETQYF
TGTGCCAGCAGTCCCCGCTCAGAGCGGCAAGAGACCCAGTACTTC
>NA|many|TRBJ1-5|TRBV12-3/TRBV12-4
CASTLGEGVSNQPQHF
TGTGCCAGCACCTTAGGGGAGGGGGTTAGCAATCAGCCCCAGCATTTT
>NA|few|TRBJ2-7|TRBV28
CASIPQGHASYEQYF
TGTGCCAGCATCCCCCAGGGACACGCCTCCTACGAGCAGTACTTC
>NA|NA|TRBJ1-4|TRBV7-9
CASSSPSGQKLEKLFF
TGTGCCAGCAGCTCCCCTTCTGGACAGAAACTTGAAAAACTGTTTTTT
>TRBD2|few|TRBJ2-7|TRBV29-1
CSVVSNGRAWEQYF
TGCAGCGTTGTGTCTAACGGGAGGGCCTGGGAGCAGTACTTC
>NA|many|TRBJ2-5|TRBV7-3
CASSSGVLETQYF
TGTGCCAGCAGCTCCGGGGTTTTAGAGACCCAGTACTTC
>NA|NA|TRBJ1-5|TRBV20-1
CSARVRGNGQPQHF
TGCAGTGCTAGAGTCCGGGGGAACGGTCAGCCCCAGCATTTT
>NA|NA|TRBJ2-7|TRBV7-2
CASKEPGGRYEQYF
TGTGCCAGCAAGGAACCCGGAGGGCGGTACGAGCAGTACTTC
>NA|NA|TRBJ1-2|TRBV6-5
CASSYSMGAYGYTF
TGTGCCAGCAGTTACTCGATGGGGGCCTATGGCTACACCTTC
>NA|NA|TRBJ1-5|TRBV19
CASSIGRFSNQPQHF
TGTGCCAGTAGTATTGGGCGGTTTAGTAATCAGCCCCAGCATTTT
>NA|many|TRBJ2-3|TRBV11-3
CASRSPVQRVSTDTQYF
TGTGCCAGCAGGTCCCCCGTGCAGCGGGTTAGCACAGATACGCAGTATTTT
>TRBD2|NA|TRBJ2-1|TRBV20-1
CSARRLAGGLYNEQFF
TGCAGTGCTAGACGGCTAGCGGGAGGGTTATACAATGAGCAGTTCTTC
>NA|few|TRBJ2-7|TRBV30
CAWSVGGREQYF
TGTGCCTGGAGTGTCGGGGGTCGCGAGCAGTACTTC